The 25 T cell receptor beta chains presented below share a single source sample, sequenced in a study of T cell changes during pregnancy in multiple sclerosis. Sequenced by immunoSEQ multiplex PCR; TCRdb stores in-frame clones only, minus some. The sample records tens of thousands of clones, around 94% being singletons. The sequencing here drew on CD4+ T cells from peripheral blood mononuclear cells, taken in the first trimester of pregnancy. The receptors here all came from a female donor with multiple sclerosis, enrolled in a pregnancy study.

The chain couples TRBV7-3 to TRBJ2-1; D is perhaps TRBD1 (5 bases). V lost 1 base and J lost 9, with 7 bases in between. This CDR3 is built from 12 residues. CDR1 is SGHTA and CDR2 is FQGTGA in the germline V gene. For the CDR3, the DNA is TGTGCCAGCAGCTTAAACCAGGGTGAGCAGTTCTTC. It is translated as CASSLNQGEQFF.

J is TRBJ2-7 and V is TRBV19, with 8 positions matching TRBD1. Unmatched junction bases numbered 6, after V lost 3 bases and J lost 5 bases. The CDR3 is 14 amino acids. Per germline, CDR1 LNHDA and CDR2 SQIVND (reference sequence). CDR3 residues: CASSMGQDDNEQYF. DNA of the CDR3: TGTGCCAGTAGTATGGGACAGGACGACAACGAGCAGTACTTC.

CDR3 sequence: CASSETQGINYGYTF. The CDR3 bases are TGTGCCAGCAGTGAAACACAGGGAATAAACTATGGCTACACCTTC. The rearrangement joins TRBV6-1 to TRBJ1-2, with D tentatively TRBD1 (6 bases). Germline CDR1 reads MNHNS; CDR2 reads SASEGT. The CDR3 loop spans 15 amino acids. The V and J ends lost 2 bases and 2 bases respectively, with 12 bases between them.

V and J are TRBV25-1 and TRBJ1-2, with TRBD1 as a possible D gene (5 bases). V shed 5 bases and J shed 6 bases, with 22 bases lying between them. The CDR3 runs 16 residues. CDR1 and CDR2 (germline): MGHDK, SYGVNS. The CDR3 sequence: CASSPLGVGERDGYTF. The CDR3, as DNA: TGTGCCAGCAGTCCATTAGGGGTTGGGGAAAGAGATGGCTACACCTTC.

The chain links TRBV2 to TRBJ2-3; possibly TRBD1 for D (6 bases). The V end lost 10 bases, the J end lost 0 bases, and 14 bases lay between the germline ends. This CDR3 is 14 amino acids long. Germline values: CDR1 SNHLY, CDR2 FYNNEI. The chain's CDR3 is CATARTVSTDTQYF. DNA of the CDR3: TGTGCCACGGCGAGGACAGTTAGCACAGATACGCAGTATTTT.

V usage is TRBV6-1 and J usage is TRBJ2-7; TRBD1 might be the D (5 bases). V was pared by 6 bases and J by 3 bases, with 15 bases between. CDR1 and CDR2 (germline): MNHNS, SASEGT. The length of the CDR3 is 14 residues. Written as DNA, the CDR3 is TGTGCCAGCAGGGGGCAGGTCGATTTCTACGAGCAGTACTTC. Its protein is CASRGQVDFYEQYF.

The sample holds one count of this clone. The chain carries TRBV5-1 and TRBJ2-7; no definite D call. Deletions cut 4 bases from V and 4 bases from J, with 18 bases between. This CDR3 region has 15 residues. Germline values: CDR1 SGHRS, CDR2 YFSETQ. CDR3 sequence: CASSPEDQSPYEQYF. The CDR3 DNA reads TGCGCCAGCAGCCCCGAGGATCAGAGCCCTTACGAGCAGTACTTC.

This rearrangement joins TRBV5-1 to TRBJ2-3; D might be TRBD1 (5 bases). V lost 0 bases, J lost 4 bases, and 6 bases lay in between. This CDR3 is built from 13 residues. Looked up from germline, CDR1 is SGHRS and CDR2 is YFSETQ. The CDR3 loop reads CASSLARADTQYF. CDR3 bases: TGCGCCAGCAGCTTGGCCAGGGCAGATACGCAGTATTTT. The whole variable domain, remainder taken from reference TRBV5-1 and TRBJ2-3, is KAGVTQTPRYLIKTRGQQVTLSCSPISGHRSVSWYQQTPGQGLQFLFEYFSETQRNKGNFPGRFSGRQFSNSRSEMNVSTLELGDSALYLCASSLARADTQYFGPGTRLTVL.

This rearrangement joins TRBV15 to TRBJ2-5, with D possibly TRBD2 on 6 matching bases. The CDR3 is made up of 15 amino acids. Germline CDR1 and CDR2: LNHNV and YYDKDF (reference sequence). The V end was cut by 6 bases, the J end by 5 bases, with 19 bases between. As DNA, the CDR3 is TGTGCCACCAGTCCGGAGGGCCTGTTTGAGGAGACCCAGTACTTC. Amino acid sequence: CATSPEGLFEETQYF.

To note about this clone: The germline gene is not matched at one end of the junction; a read error may be the cause. V usage is TRBV7-7 and J usage is TRBJ2-7, with D possibly matching TRBD1 (6 bases). Germline V CDR1 and CDR2: SSHAT, FNYEAQ (reference sequence). The CDR3 is 14 amino acids. CDR3 protein: CASSLRTDSYEQYF. CDR3 sequence (DNA): TGTGCTAGCAGCTTGAGGACAGACTCCTACGAGCAGTACTTC.

This chain joins TRBV18 and TRBJ2-1; 8 bases align to TRBD1. This CDR3 is 13 amino acids long. Trimming cost V 3 bases and J 8 bases; bases outside gene matches: 3. Germline loops: CDR1 KGHSH, CDR2 LQKENI. For the CDR3, the DNA is TGTGCCAGCTCACCGCGGACAGGGCATGAGCAGTTCTTC. It specifies CASSPRTGHEQFF.

The genes are TRBV15 and TRBJ2-1; 10 bases are a match to TRBD1. The CDR3 loop spans 14 amino acids. With 4 bases clipped from V and 9 bases from J, the junction kept 6 bases outside the gene matches. Per the germline V gene, CDR1 is LNHNV and CDR2 is YYDKDF (reference sequence). CDR3 nucleotides: TGTGCCACCAGCACTCGACAGGGGGCTGGTGAGCAGTTCTTC. This translates into CATSTRQGAGEQFF.

The chain combines TRBV18 with TRBJ1-1; no clear D. The CDR3 contains 15 residues. CDR1 is KGHSH and CDR2 is LQKENI in the germline V gene. V shed 5 bases and J shed 4 bases, with 17 bases lying between them. CDR3 in DNA: TGTGCCAGCTCATCAACCACCCGAGGGTTCACTGAAGCTTTCTTT. Translated: CASSSTTRGFTEAFF.

This chain links TRBV6-1 with TRBJ2-1, with D perhaps TRBD2 (7 bases). Germline lookup yields CDR1 MNHNS and CDR2 SASEGT. The CDR3 has 15 residues. The V end was cut by 5 bases, the J end by 8 bases, with 19 bases between. CDR3 bases: TGTGCCAGCAGTCCCCTCTGGGGGGGGCGAGATGAGCAGTTCTTC. Protein: CASSPLWGGRDEQFF.

The rearrangement links TRBV11-3 to TRBJ1-1; possible D gene TRBD1, 5 bases. Per germline, CDR1 SGHNT and CDR2 YENEEA. This CDR3 has 15 residues. V was pared by 3 bases and J by 0 bases, with 11 bases between. CDR3 protein: CASSLSGSVNTEAFF. The CDR3 DNA is TGTGCCAGCAGCTTGTCAGGGTCGGTGAACACTGAAGCTTTCTTT.

The chain couples TRBV4-1 to TRBJ2-1; the match to TRBD2 covers 16 bases. From germline, CDR1 is MGHRA and CDR2 YSYEKL. J was trimmed by 1 base and V by 3 bases; bases with no gene match: 0. The CDR3 is 17 residues long. CDR3 DNA sequence: TGCGCCAGCAGCCAGGGACTAGCGGGGGGGTCCTACAATGAGCAGTTCTTC. Translated: CASSQGLAGGSYNEQFF.

The chain combines TRBV10-2 with TRBJ2-2; D gene uncertain. Germline-derived CDR1 and CDR2 are WSHSY and SAAADI. Deletions cut 5 bases from V and 0 bases from J, with 7 bases between. CDR3 length: 14 residues. The CDR3 DNA is TGCGCCAGCAGTTTGACAACGAACACCGGGGAGCTGTTTTTT. The encoded protein is CASSLTTNTGELFF.

CDR3: CASISGLVGTGELFF. Written as DNA, the CDR3 is TGTGCCAGCATCTCAGGGCTCGTCGGCACCGGGGAGCTGTTTTTT. The chain links TRBV7-6 to TRBJ2-2; tentatively, D is TRBD1 (5 bases). In germline, CDR1 is SGHVS, CDR2 FNYEAQ. The ends were cut back, 7 bases at V and 4 bases at J, with 16 bases in the middle. This CDR3 contains 15 residues.

The CDR3 sequence is CASSSGTSGLQGTVQYF. The CDR3 DNA sequence: TGCGCCAGCAGCTCCGGGACTAGCGGACTCCAGGGGACAGTGCAGTACTTC. V is TRBV5-1 and J is TRBJ2-7; 11 nucleotides match TRBD2. V shed 3 bases and J 9 bases; nucleotides not matched to a gene: 17. Germline V gives CDR1 SGHRS, CDR2 YFSETQ. This CDR3 comprises 17 residues.

The V gene is TRBV7-8, the J gene TRBJ1-2, with 11 bases that match TRBD1. The CDR3 sequence is 15 residues long. Trimming cost V 3 bases and J 7 bases; bases outside gene matches: 7. The germline V gene encodes CDR1 SGHVS and CDR2 FQNEAQ. The CDR3 DNA is TGTGCCAGCAGCTTCCGGACAGGGGGCGAGGGTGGCTACACCTTC. This translates into CASSFRTGGEGGYTF.

This rearrangement joins TRBV5-1 to TRBJ1-1; 8 positions agree with TRBD1. CDR1 and CDR2 from the germline V gene are SGHRS and YFSETQ. V lost 3 bases to trimming and J lost 5 bases; unmatched junction nucleotides: 6. This CDR3 is built from 14 residues. The CDR3: CASSSDREGTEAFF. Here the CDR3 DNA reads TGCGCCAGCAGCTCGGACAGGGAAGGGACTGAAGCTTTCTTT.

The chain has TRBV5-1 and TRBJ1-1, with 9 bases that match TRBD1. Germline assignment: CDR1 SGHRS and CDR2 YFSETQ. V gave up 3 bases and J gave up 5 bases; unmatched junction bases: 5. The CDR3 extends over 14 amino acids. CDR3 coding DNA: TGCGCCAGCAGCTCAGGGACAGGGTATACTGAAGCTTTCTTT. Translating gives CASSSGTGYTEAFF.

V usage is TRBV28 and J usage is TRBJ1-1; a possible D gene is TRBD1 (6 bases). The CDR3 extends over 15 amino acids. V lost 1 base and J lost 0, with 9 bases in between. Germline loops: CDR1 MDHEN, CDR2 SYDVKM. CDR3 in amino acids: CASSLSGALNTEAFF. In nucleotides, the CDR3 is TGTGCCAGCAGTTTATCAGGGGCCTTGAACACTGAAGCTTTCTTT.

The rearrangement joins TRBV5-1 to TRBJ2-6; TRBD1 matches at 7 bases. Trimming removed 2 bases from V and 0 bases from J; junction bases left unmatched: 5. This CDR3 contains 17 residues. Germline assignment: CDR1 SGHRS and CDR2 YFSETQ. CDR3 residues: CASSLRTGDSGANVLTF. The CDR3 DNA sequence: TGCGCCAGCAGCTTAAGAACAGGGGACTCTGGGGCCAACGTCCTGACTTTC.

The chain joins TRBV7-9 to TRBJ2-1, with D perhaps TRBD1 (5 bases). The V and J ends lost 8 bases and 4 bases respectively, with 18 bases between them. Germline CDR1 is SEHNR and CDR2 is FQNEAQ (reference sequence). CDR3 size: 15 residues. The DNA of the CDR3 is TGTGCCAGCTTCCAGATCCAGGGAAAGTACAATGAGCAGTTCTTC. Its protein is CASFQIQGKYNEQFF.